This T cell receptor (beta chain) was captured by sequencing in a study of cytomegalovirus exposure and HLA in healthy donors. General study points: Cytomegalovirus-associated TCR beta chains were listed, numbering around 150. A likely sequencing artifact accounted for one observed cluster of highly shared sequence variants. Later analysis identified a missense DCLRE1C variant that was linked to TCR beta V- and J-gene trimming.

As to this clone: Its target is unknown.

Trimming pared 2 bases from V and 1 base from J, leaving 15 bases between. The CDR3 is made up of 16 amino acids. Germline V gene data show CDR1 as MDHEN and CDR2 as SYDVKM. 13 Jbeta primers and 60 Vbeta primers were used for the PCR. The assay was immunoSEQ multiplex PCR, and TCRdb's table has in-frame clones only and misses some. The data hold about 130,000 clones, with about 83% observed a single time. The clonotype originates from a woman aged 40 to 50 in good health and CMV-seropositive. Sample: PBMCs. The rearrangement links TRBV28 to TRBJ2-7, with TRBD1 as a possible D gene (5 bases). CDR3 region: CASSLTNLTVSYEQYF. For the CDR3, the DNA is TGTGCCAGCAGTTTAACAAACCTGACAGTTTCCTACGAGCAGTACTTC.